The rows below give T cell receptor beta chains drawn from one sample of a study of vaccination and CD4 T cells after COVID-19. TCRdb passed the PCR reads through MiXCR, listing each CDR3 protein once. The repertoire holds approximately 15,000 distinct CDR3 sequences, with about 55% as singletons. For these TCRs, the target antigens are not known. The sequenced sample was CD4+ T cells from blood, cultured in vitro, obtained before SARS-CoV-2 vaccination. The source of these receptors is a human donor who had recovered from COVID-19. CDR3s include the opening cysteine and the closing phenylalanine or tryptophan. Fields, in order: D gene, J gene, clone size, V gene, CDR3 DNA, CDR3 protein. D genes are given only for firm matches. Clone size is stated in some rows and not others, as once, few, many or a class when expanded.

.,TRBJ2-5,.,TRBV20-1,TGCAGTGCTAGAGATTCAACTAGGGGGTACCAAGAGACCCAGTACTTC,CSARDSTRGYQETQYF
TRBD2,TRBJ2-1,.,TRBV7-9,TGTGCCAGCAGCCCGCCGGGACTAGAAGGGAATGAGCAGTTCTTC,CASSPPGLEGNEQFF
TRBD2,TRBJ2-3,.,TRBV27,TGTGCCAGCAGTCCGGTAGCGGGGGGAAGCACAGATACGCAGTATTTT,CASSPVAGGSTDTQYF
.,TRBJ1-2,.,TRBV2,TGTGCCAGCGGAGGTACAGCATCACCAAATGGCTACACCTTC,CASGGTASPNGYTF
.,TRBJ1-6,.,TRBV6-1,TGTGCCAGCAACCCTCTGCAGCTTCAAAATAATTCACCCCTCCACTTT,CASNPLQLQNNSPLHF
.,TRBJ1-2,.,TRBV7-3,TGTGCCAGCAGCTTCACTGGGGATAGTATCGGCGGCTACACCTTC,CASSFTGDSIGGYTF
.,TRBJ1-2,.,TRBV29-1,TGCAGCGTTGAAGATCCCGACAGCTATGGCTACACCTTC,CSVEDPDSYGYTF
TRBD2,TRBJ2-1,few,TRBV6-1,TGTGCCAGCGGAAGACTAGCTGATTCCTACAATGAGCAGTTCTTC,CASGRLADSYNEQFF
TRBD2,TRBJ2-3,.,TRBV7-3,TGTGCCAGCAGCCGACTAGCGTTAGGGGATACGCAGTATTTT,CASSRLALGDTQYF
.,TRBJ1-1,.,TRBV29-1,TGCAGCGTTTTGAACACTGAAGCTTTCTTT,CSVLNTEAFF
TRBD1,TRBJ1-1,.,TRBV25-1,TGTGCCAGCAGTGAATCGGGACAGGGGACGAACACTGAAGCTTTCTTT,CASSESGQGTNTEAFF
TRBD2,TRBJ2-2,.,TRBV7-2,TGTGCCAGCAGCCCGACTAGCGGGAGTCGTACCGGGGAGCTGTTTTTT,CASSPTSGSRTGELFF
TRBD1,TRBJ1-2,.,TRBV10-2,TGCGCCAGCAGGGACAGGGGATTCTATGGCTACACCTTC,CASRDRGFYGYTF
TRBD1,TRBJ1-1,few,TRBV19,TGTGCCAGTAGCCTGACAGGGAGTCTAACTGAAGCTTTCTTT,CASSLTGSLTEAFF
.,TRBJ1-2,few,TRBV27,TGTGCCAGCAGACGGCTCATCGTTGGCGGTTATGGCTACACCTTC,CASRRLIVGGYGYTF
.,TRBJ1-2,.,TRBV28,TGTGCCAGCAGCCGAGACGGAACCTATGGCTACACCTTC,CASSRDGTYGYTF
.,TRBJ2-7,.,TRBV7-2,TGTGCCAGCAGCCCCCAGGAATTCTACGAGCAGTACTTC,CASSPQEFYEQYF
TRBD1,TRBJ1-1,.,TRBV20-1,TGCAGTGCTACACAGGGGTTGAACACTGAAGCTTTCTTT,CSATQGLNTEAFF
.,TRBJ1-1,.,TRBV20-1,TGCAGTGCTAGACTGACGGCCTCGGACACTGAAGCTTTCTTT,CSARLTASDTEAFF
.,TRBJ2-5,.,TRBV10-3,TGTGCCATCAGGGGGACTGACGAGACCCAGTACTTC,CAIRGTDETQYF
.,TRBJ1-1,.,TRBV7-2,TGTGCCAGCAGCTTGGGGGTCGGGCTGAACACTGAAGCTTTCTTT,CASSLGVGLNTEAFF
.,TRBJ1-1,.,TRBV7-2,TGTGCCAGCAGCTTAGGTGGGGGCACTGAAGCTTTCTTT,CASSLGGGTEAFF
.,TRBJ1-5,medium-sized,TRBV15,TGTGCCACCAGCAACGATTATAGCAATCAGCCCCAGCATTTT,CATSNDYSNQPQHF
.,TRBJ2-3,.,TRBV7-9,TGTGCCAGCAGGTTGAAGGGGTTGGATACGCAGTATTTT,CASRLKGLDTQYF
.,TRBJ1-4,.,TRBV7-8,TGTGCCAGCAGCTTAGTCCCCGGGGCTGGGGAAAAACTGTTTTTT,CASSLVPGAGEKLFF
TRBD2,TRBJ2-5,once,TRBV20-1,TGCAGTGCCGGGGTCGTCGGGGGGGCTGCTGGAGGAGAGACCCAGTACTTC,CSAGVVGGAAGGETQYF
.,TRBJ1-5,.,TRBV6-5,TGTGCCAGCAGTTACGGAACAGGCGATCAGCCCCAGCATTTT,CASSYGTGDQPQHF
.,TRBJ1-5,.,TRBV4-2,TGTGCCAGCAGCCAGGAGTTCAATCAGCCCCAGCATTTT,CASSQEFNQPQHF
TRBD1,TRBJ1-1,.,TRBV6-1,TGTGCCAGCACCACCACAATGGGGACAGGGGGTGAAGCTTTCTTT,CASTTTMGTGGEAFF
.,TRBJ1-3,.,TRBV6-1,TGCGCCTCGCATTCCTCTGGAAACACCATATATTTT,CASHSSGNTIYF
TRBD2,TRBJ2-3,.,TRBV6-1,TGTGCCAGCAGCTCCTGGTCCACTAGCGGGACAGATACGCAGTATTTT,CASSSWSTSGTDTQYF
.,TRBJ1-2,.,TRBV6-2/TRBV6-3,TGTGCCAGCAATCGGGACGGGAAGCTGGGCGGCTACACCTTC,CASNRDGKLGGYTF
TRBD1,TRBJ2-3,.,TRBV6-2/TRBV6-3,TGTGCCAGCAAGGGGCAGGGGGCAGATACGCAGTATTTT,CASKGQGADTQYF